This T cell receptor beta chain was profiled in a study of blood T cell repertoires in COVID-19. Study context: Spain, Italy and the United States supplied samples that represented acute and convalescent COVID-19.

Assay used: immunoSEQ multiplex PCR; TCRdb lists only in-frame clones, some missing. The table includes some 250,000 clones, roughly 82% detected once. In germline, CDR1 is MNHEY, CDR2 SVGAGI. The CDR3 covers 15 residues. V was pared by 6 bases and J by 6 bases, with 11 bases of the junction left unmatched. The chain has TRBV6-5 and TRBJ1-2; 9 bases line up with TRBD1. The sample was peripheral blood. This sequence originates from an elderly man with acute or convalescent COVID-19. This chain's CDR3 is CASSPSGQGIDGYTF. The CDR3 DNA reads TGTGCCAGCAGCCCCTCGGGACAGGGAATCGATGGCTACACCTTC.